This entry lists 7 T cell receptor beta chains sequenced from one sample in a study of control samples from healthy donors and cancer patients. Sequencing used immunoSEQ multiplex PCR; TCRdb keeps in-frame clones, though not all of them. The table records under 450,000 clones, 75% to 95% of them present only once. Sequencing was done on a sample of PBMCs. Receptor source: a man aged 40-49 years with head and neck cancer.

This chain connects TRBV11-3 to TRBJ1-6, with no clear D. CDR1 is SGHNT and CDR2 is YENEEA in the germline V gene. This CDR3 has 13 amino acids. The V end lost 5 bases, the J end lost 7 bases, and 9 bases lay between the germline ends. The CDR3 loop is CASSNGPNSPLHF. The CDR3 region has the DNA TGTGCCAGCAGCAATGGTCCCAATTCACCCCTCCACTTT.

The chain has TRBV18 and TRBJ2-2; the match to TRBD1 covers 7 bases. The CDR3 spans 16 residues. CDR1 is KGHSH, CDR2 LQKENI, per germline. V was pared by 2 bases and J by 3 bases, with 6 bases of the junction left unmatched. CDR3 coding DNA: TGTGCCAGCTCACCATTGGACAGGCCGTACACCGGGGAGCTGTTTTTT. Translation: CASSPLDRPYTGELFF. Complete variable domain (other parts from reference TRBV18 and TRBJ2-2): NAGVMQNPRHLVRRRGQEARLRCSPMKGHSHVYWYRQLPEEGLKFMVYLQKENIIDESGMPKERFSAEFPKEGPSILRIQQVVRGDSAAYFCASSPLDRPYTGELFFGEGSRLTVL.

V usage is TRBV10-3 and J usage is TRBJ1-5; D gene unclear. The CDR3 is made up of 15 amino acids. The germline gives CDR1 ENHRY, CDR2 SYGVKD. The V and J ends lost 0 bases and 1 base respectively, with 7 bases between them. CDR3 DNA: TGTGCCATCAGTGAGTCCGGTATGAGCAATCAGCCCCAGCATTTT. Its protein product is CAISESGMSNQPQHF.

A single count supports this clone. The rearrangement joins TRBV10-1 to TRBJ2-1; TRBD2 matches at 7 bases. Germline CDR1 WNHNN, CDR2 SYGVQD (reference sequence). This CDR3 has 14 amino acids. Trimming removed 0 bases from V and 7 bases from J; junction bases left unmatched: 3. This CDR3 is CASSESLGGNEQFF. CDR3 bases: TGCGCCAGCAGTGAGTCACTGGGAGGGAATGAGCAGTTCTTC.

The table lists this clone with a few counts. The V gene is TRBV18, the J gene TRBJ1-1; possible D gene TRBD1, 6 bases. The CDR3 spans 13 residues. Germline CDR1 is KGHSH and CDR2 is LQKENI. With 7 bases removed from V and 1 base from J, the gap between germline ends came to 10 bases. In DNA form, the CDR3 reads TGTGCCAGCTGCGGACAGCCGAACACTGAAGCTTTCTTT. Protein: CASCGQPNTEAFF.

The chain employs TRBV11-2 and TRBJ2-7; TRBD2 might be the D (5 bases). The CDR3 extends over 15 amino acids. Germline CDR1 is SGHAT and CDR2 is FQNNGV. Trimming left V 3 bases short and J 1 base short, with 13 bases between. The CDR3 DNA reads TGTGCCAGCAGCTTGGTACAGAGGGTGTCCTACGAGCAGTACTTC. This codes for CASSLVQRVSYEQYF.

V gene TRBV18 combines with J gene TRBJ2-3; TRBD2 aligns across 14 bases. There are 17 residues in the CDR3. Germline lookup yields CDR1 KGHSH and CDR2 LQKENI. Trimming removed 6 bases from V and 5 bases from J; junction bases left unmatched: 10. The DNA of the CDR3 is TGTGCCAGCTCTCCCCCCGGACTAGCGGGAGGTCAAGATACGCAGTATTTT. Its protein product is CASSPPGLAGGQDTQYF.